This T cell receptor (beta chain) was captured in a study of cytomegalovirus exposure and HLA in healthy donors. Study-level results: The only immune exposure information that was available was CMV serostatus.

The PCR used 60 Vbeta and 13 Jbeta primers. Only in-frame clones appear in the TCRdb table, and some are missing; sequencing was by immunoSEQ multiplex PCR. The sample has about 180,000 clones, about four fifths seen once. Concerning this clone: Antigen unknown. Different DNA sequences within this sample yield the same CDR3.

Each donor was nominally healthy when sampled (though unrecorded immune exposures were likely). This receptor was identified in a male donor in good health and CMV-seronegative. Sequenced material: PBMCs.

CDR3 in amino acids: CASSLQGAGETQYF. The CDR3 bases are TGTGCCAGCAGCTTACAGGGGGCTGGCGAGACCCAGTACTTC. The chain recombines TRBV5-6 with TRBJ2-5, with 9 bases lining up with TRBD1. Germline CDR1 is SGHDT and CDR2 is YYEEEE. CDR3 size: 14 residues. V shed 2 bases and J 5 bases; nucleotides not matched to a gene: 4.